These 21 T cell receptor beta chains share one sample of origin, sequenced in a study of identical twins. TCRdb re-analysed the 5' RACE reads in MiXCR, keeping a single row per CDR3 protein. The sample contains 640,000 or so distinct CDR3 sequences, over 5% of which appear only once. Material: naive T cells sorted from blood. The receptors come from a man aged 18 to 35 in good health.

This clonotype was observed a handful of times. The chain has TRBV11-3 and TRBJ2-1; D is ambiguous. Germline CDR1 reads SGHNT; CDR2 reads YENEEA. Trimming removed 4 bases from V and 5 bases from J, with 12 bases in between. The CDR3 is made up of 14 amino acids. This CDR3 reads CASSSPQNHNEQFF. DNA for the CDR3: TGTGCCAGCAGCTCCCCCCAGAACCACAATGAGCAGTTCTTC.

This clonotype was seen ten or more times. V usage is TRBV20-1 and J usage is TRBJ1-6, with D perhaps TRBD1 (6 bases). The V gene's germline CDR1 is DFQATT and CDR2 SNEGSKA (reference sequence). The CDR3 length is 17 residues. The CDR3 region is CRAKSRLGARANSPLHF. The DNA for the CDR3 is TGCAGGGCGAAGAGTAGGTTGGGGGCAAGAGCGAATTCACCCCTCCACTTT.

This chain joins TRBV30 and TRBJ2-1; D uncertain. The CDR3 extends over 13 amino acids. V shed 0 bases and J shed 10 bases, with 13 bases lying between them. Germline-derived CDR1 and CDR2 are GTSNPN and SVGIG (reference sequence). The CDR3, as DNA: TGTGCCTGGAGTGTACGATCGGTCGGGGAGCAGTTCTTC. As protein: CAWSVRSVGEQFF.

This clonotype occurred a few times. The chain joins TRBV19 to TRBJ1-3; unclear D gene. This CDR3 region has 13 residues. CDR1 LNHDA and CDR2 SQIVND come from the germline V gene (reference sequence). V lost 10 bases to trimming and J lost 2 bases, with 12 bases between them. The CDR3 coding sequence is TGTGCCACTCGTAGGGCTGCTGGAAACACCATATATTTT. This sequence encodes CATRRAAGNTIYF.

This clonotype was detected only a few times. This sequence joins TRBV20-1 and TRBJ2-3, with 7 nucleotides matching TRBD2. V gave up 2 bases and J gave up 1 base; unmatched junction bases: 6. The CDR3 is made up of 15 amino acids. The germline CDR1 and CDR2 sequences are DFQATT and SNEGSKA (reference sequence). Written as DNA, the CDR3 is TGCAGTGCTAGATGGGCGGGAGTAGGCACAGATACGCAGTATTTT. Protein: CSARWAGVGTDTQYF.

This clonotype was observed a few times. The chain employs TRBV20-1 and TRBJ2-7; D is uncertain. CDR3 size: 12 residues. Germline V CDR1 and CDR2: DFQATT, SNEGSKA (reference sequence). Trimming shortened V by 3 bases and J by 2 bases, and 8 bases separated the two germline ends. The CDR3 DNA is TGCAGTGCTAGCGCCCCCACCTACGAGCAGTACTTC. Protein sequence: CSASAPTYEQYF.

This clonotype has just a few counts. The chain carries TRBV11-1 and TRBJ2-1; 9 nucleotides agree with TRBD2. Germline assignment: CDR1 SGHAT and CDR2 FQDESV (reference sequence). V lost 1 base and J lost 5; bases outside the gene matches: 18. The CDR3 covers 20 residues. The CDR3 DNA reads as TGTGCCAGCAGCTTAGGACGTCTAGCGGGAAGACAGCCCTCGGACAATGAGCAGTTCTTC. Translating it yields CASSLGRLAGRQPSDNEQFF. Full variable domain (missing parts from reference TRBV11-1 and TRBJ2-1): EAEVAQSPRYKITEKSQAVAFWCDPISGHATLYWYRQILGQGPELLVQFQDESVVDDSQLPKDRFSAERLKGVDSTLKIQPAELGDSAMYLCASSLGRLAGRQPSDNEQFFGPGTRLTVL.

The chain couples TRBV7-9 to TRBJ2-7, with 14 bases aligning to TRBD2. Germline V gives CDR1 SEHNR, CDR2 FQNEAQ (reference sequence). The CDR3 has 17 residues. The J segment lost 2 bases and the V segment lost 1 base, leaving 4 bases of the junction unmatched. The CDR3 is CASSLDPGLAGAYEQYV. The DNA of the CDR3 is TGTGCCAGCAGCTTAGACCCGGGACTAGCGGGAGCCTACGAGCAGTACGTC.

At least ten counts were recorded for this clonotype. The chain combines TRBV3-1 with TRBJ2-1; D is possibly TRBD2 (5 bases). Germline V CDR1 and CDR2: LGHDT, YNNKEL (reference sequence). V was pared by 0 bases and J by 3 bases, with 12 bases between. This CDR3 contains 16 residues. CDR3 region: CASSQEVPADYNEQFF. The CDR3 DNA sequence: TGTGCCAGCAGCCAAGAGGTACCAGCGGACTACAATGAGCAGTTCTTC.

This clonotype turned up a few times. The chain carries TRBV5-1 and TRBJ2-1; 8 nucleotides line up with TRBD2. The CDR3 totals 14 residues. Germline-derived CDR1 and CDR2 are SGHRS and YFSETQ. The junction had 5 bases not matched to a gene; V was cut back by 2 bases and J by 7 bases. CDR3 amino acids: CASSFREGHNEQFF. In DNA form, the CDR3 reads TGCGCCAGCAGCTTCCGGGAGGGCCATAATGAGCAGTTCTTC.

This clonotype has more than one count but fewer than ten. V is TRBV14 and J is TRBJ1-1; TRBD1 agrees at 11 bases. Germline assignment: CDR1 SGHDN and CDR2 FVKESK. J gave up 1 base and V 2 bases, and 9 bases lay outside the gene matches. CDR3 length: 18 amino acids. CDR3 sequence (DNA): TGTGCCAGCAGCCAACCCGGGACAGGGGGAATATCGAACACTGAAGCTTTCTTT. Protein sequence: CASSQPGTGGISNTEAFF.

This clonotype was recorded many times. The genes are TRBV4-2 and TRBJ2-3, with 7 nucleotides matching TRBD2. The CDR3 runs to 17 residues. Trimming took 0 bases from V and 4 from J; bases not matched to a gene: 10. Germline assignment: CDR1 LGHNA and CDR2 YNFKEQ. The CDR3 nucleotides are TGTGCCAGCAGCCAAGATCGGGCGGGAGACGGGTCAGATACGCAGTATTTT. Translation gives CASSQDRAGDGSDTQYF.

This clonotype was detected many times. The chain uses TRBV4-1 and TRBJ2-7; D not certain. CDR1 and CDR2 from the germline V gene are MGHRA and YSYEKL. V gave up 0 bases and J gave up 7 bases, with 16 bases separating them. The CDR3 totals 15 residues. CDR3 DNA: TGCGCCAGCAGCCAAGAAGAGGTATTCTCGGCAGAGCAGTACGTC. It translates to CASSQEEVFSAEQYV.

This clonotype was counted at least ten times. V and J are TRBV5-1 and TRBJ1-1; 8 bases match TRBD1. Trimming removed 3 bases from V and 4 bases from J; junction bases left unmatched: 2. Germline CDR1 SGHRS, CDR2 YFSETQ. The CDR3 totals 13 residues. The CDR3 DNA reads TGCGCCAGCAGCTGGACAGGGATCACTGAAGCTTTCTTT. Translated, it gives CASSWTGITEAFF.

Only a few counts were recorded for this clonotype. V is TRBV20-1 and J is TRBJ2-5; unclear D gene. The V gene lost 6 bases and the J gene lost 7 bases, with 12 bases spanning the gap. The CDR3 is made up of 11 amino acids. The germline CDR1 and CDR2 sequences are DFQATT and SNEGSKA (reference sequence). The CDR3 here is CSAEAPPTQYF. The CDR3 DNA follows: TGCAGTGCCGAGGCCCCTCCGACCCAGTACTTC.

The genes are TRBV6-1 and TRBJ1-5, with 7 nucleotides matching TRBD1. Germline CDR1 is MNHNS and CDR2 is SASEGT. Unmatched junction bases numbered 11, after V lost 6 bases and J lost 3 bases. The CDR3 is made up of 16 amino acids. The chain's CDR3 is CASSSASGTDNQPQHF. CDR3 bases: TGTGCCAGCAGCTCCGCATCCGGGACAGACAATCAGCCCCAGCATTTT.

This clonotype was counted a few times. The V gene is TRBV12-3 or TRBV12-4, the J gene TRBJ2-6; a weak D match, TRBD1 (6 bases). Trimming pared 3 bases from V and 2 bases from J, leaving 8 bases between. The CDR3 is 15 amino acids. CDR3 region: CASSFGDTGANVLTF. In DNA, the CDR3 is TGTGCCAGCAGTTTCGGGGACACTGGGGCCAACGTCCTGACTTTC.

This clonotype came up many times. The chain employs TRBV12-3 or TRBV12-4 and TRBJ2-2; 8 positions agree with TRBD2. V shed 8 bases, J shed 3 bases, and the junction held 5 bases outside the gene matches. The CDR3 covers 14 residues. The CDR3 region has the DNA TGTGCCAGCTCTACTAGCGGCTACACCGGGGAGCTGTTTTTT. Protein sequence: CASSTSGYTGELFF.

This clonotype was seen many times. The chain joins TRBV18 to TRBJ2-7, with TRBD1 matching 8 bases. The CDR3 totals 15 residues. The J segment lost 3 bases and the V segment lost 3 bases, leaving 7 bases of the junction unmatched. Per the germline V gene, CDR1 is KGHSH and CDR2 is LQKENI. This CDR3 is CASSPSGQGNYEQYV. The DNA for the CDR3 is TGTGCCAGCTCACCCTCCGGACAGGGAAACTACGAGCAGTACGTC.

This clonotype was found many times. This chain uses TRBV29-1 with TRBJ2-1, with D perhaps assigned TRBD1 or TRBD2 (5 bases each). This CDR3 spans 10 amino acids. The germline V gene has CDR1 SQVTM and CDR2 ANQGSEA. Trimming removed 4 bases from V and 15 bases from J, with 13 bases in between. The CDR3 protein is CSVGWDQLFF. In nucleotides, the CDR3 is TGCAGCGTTGGCTGGGACCAACTGTTCTTC.

This clonotype was recorded many times. The genes are TRBV15 and TRBJ2-6; no definite D call. Trimming cost V 0 bases and J 2 bases, with 5 bases left between them. Germline assignment: CDR1 LNHNV and CDR2 YYDKDF (reference sequence). The CDR3 runs to 15 residues. CDR3 residues: CATSREGTGANVLTF. CDR3 sequence (DNA): TGTGCCACCAGCAGAGAGGGGACTGGGGCCAACGTCCTGACTTTC.